Given below is one TCR beta chain in context. Its cognate antigen is unknown. Germline CDR1 is SEHNR and CDR2 is FQNEAQ (reference sequence). The CDR3 runs to 13 residues. Trimming pared 6 bases from V and 6 bases from J, leaving 12 bases between. The data are from a study of shared clonotypes between healthy human individuals. Data came from immunoSEQ multiplex PCR; TCRdb stores just in-frame clones and leaves some out. The sample lists hundreds of thousands of clones, roughly 92% occurring once. Terminally differentiated effector memory CD45RA+ cells were left out of the naive CD8 fraction, which was CD45RO-negative and positively selected for CCR7. Findings and caveats of the study: Measured sharing among donors was expected to vary with sequencing depth.

This TCR was sampled from a man younger than 45 in good health. The V and J genes are TRBV7-9 and TRBJ2-1; D unclear. Sequencing was done on a sample of naive CD8+ T cells sorted from blood. The CDR3, as DNA: TGTGCCAGCAGTCTCGGGCGCTTCAATGAGCAGTTCTTC. Encoded protein: CASSLGRFNEQFF.